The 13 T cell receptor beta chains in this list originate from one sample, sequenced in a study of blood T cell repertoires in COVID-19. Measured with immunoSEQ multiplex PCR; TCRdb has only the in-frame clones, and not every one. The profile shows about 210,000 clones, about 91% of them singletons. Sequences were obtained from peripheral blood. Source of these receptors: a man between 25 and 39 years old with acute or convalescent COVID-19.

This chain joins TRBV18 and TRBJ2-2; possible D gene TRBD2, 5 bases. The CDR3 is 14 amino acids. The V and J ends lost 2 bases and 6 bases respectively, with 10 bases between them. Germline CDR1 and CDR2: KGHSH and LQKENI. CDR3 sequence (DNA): TGTGCCAGCTCACCAAAGGCGCGGGCCGGGGAGCTGTTTTTT. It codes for CASSPKARAGELFF.

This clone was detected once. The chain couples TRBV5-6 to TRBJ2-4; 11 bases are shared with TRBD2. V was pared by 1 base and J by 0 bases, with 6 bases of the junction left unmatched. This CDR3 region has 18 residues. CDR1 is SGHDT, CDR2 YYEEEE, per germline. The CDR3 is CASSLWIAGGLAKNIQYF. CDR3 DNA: TGTGCCAGCAGCTTGTGGATAGCGGGGGGGCTAGCCAAAAACATTCAGTACTTC.

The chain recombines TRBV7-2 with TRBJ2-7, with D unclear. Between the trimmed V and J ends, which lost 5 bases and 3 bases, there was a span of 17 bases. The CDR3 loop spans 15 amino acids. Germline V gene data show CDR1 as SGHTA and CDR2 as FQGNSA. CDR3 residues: CASSTNIRLNYEQYF. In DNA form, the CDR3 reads TGTGCCAGCAGCACGAACATCAGGCTGAACTACGAGCAGTACTTC.

The DNA of the CDR3 is TGTGCCAGCAGTGAAGCGACGGGAAAGATATATGGCTACACCTTC. This codes for CASSEATGKIYGYTF. The V call is TRBV6-1, the J call TRBJ1-2; D unresolved. Germline values: CDR1 MNHNS, CDR2 SASEGT. V was cut by 0 bases and J by 5 bases, with 13 bases left in between. The CDR3 extends over 15 amino acids.

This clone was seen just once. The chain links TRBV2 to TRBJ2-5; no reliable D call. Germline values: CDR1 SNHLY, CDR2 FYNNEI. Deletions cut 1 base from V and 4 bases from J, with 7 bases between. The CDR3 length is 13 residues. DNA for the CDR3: TGTGCCAGCAGTGAAGTTTCTTTAGAGACCCAGTACTTC. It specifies CASSEVSLETQYF. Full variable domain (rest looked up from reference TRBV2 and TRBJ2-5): EPEVTQTPSHQVTQMGQEVILRCVPISNHLYFYWYRQILGQKVEFLVSFYNNEISEKSEIFDDQFSVERPDGSNFTLKIRSTKLEDSAMYFCASSEVSLETQYFGPGTRLLVL.

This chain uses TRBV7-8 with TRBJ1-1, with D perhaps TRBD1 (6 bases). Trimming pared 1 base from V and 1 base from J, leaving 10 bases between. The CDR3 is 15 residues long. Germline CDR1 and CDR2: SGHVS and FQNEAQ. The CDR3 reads CASSLVAGANTEAFF. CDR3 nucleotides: TGTGCCAGCAGCTTAGTCGCAGGGGCGAACACTGAAGCTTTCTTT.

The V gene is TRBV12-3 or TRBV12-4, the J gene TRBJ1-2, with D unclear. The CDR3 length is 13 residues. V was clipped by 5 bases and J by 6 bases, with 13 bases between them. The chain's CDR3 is CASSPFRGNGYTF. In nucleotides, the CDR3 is TGTGCCAGCAGTCCGTTCCGGGGAAATGGCTACACCTTC.

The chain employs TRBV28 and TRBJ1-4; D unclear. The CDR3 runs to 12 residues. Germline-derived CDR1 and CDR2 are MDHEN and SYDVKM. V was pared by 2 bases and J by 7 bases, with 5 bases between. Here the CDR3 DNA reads TGTGCCAGCAGTTTACGCGCTGAAAAACTGTTTTTT. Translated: CASSLRAEKLFF.

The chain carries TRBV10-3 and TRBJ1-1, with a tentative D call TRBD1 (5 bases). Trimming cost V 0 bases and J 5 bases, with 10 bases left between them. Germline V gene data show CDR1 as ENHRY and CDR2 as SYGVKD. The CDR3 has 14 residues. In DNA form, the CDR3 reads TGTGCCATCAGTGAGTCCGGGGGTTGGACTGAAGCTTTCTTT. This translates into CAISESGGWTEAFF.

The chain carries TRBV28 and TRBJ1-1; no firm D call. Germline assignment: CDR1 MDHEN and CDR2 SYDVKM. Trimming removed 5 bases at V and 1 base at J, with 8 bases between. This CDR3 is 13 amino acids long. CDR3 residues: CASSPPRNTEAFF. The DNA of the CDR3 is TGTGCCAGCAGTCCCCCTAGGAACACTGAAGCTTTCTTT.

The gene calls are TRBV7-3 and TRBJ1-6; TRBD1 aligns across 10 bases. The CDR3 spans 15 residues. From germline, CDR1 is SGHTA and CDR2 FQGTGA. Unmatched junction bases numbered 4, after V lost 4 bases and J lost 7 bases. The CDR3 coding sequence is TGTGCCAGCAGCTCGACAGGGGGCTTGAATTCACCCCTCCACTTT. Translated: CASSSTGGLNSPLHF.

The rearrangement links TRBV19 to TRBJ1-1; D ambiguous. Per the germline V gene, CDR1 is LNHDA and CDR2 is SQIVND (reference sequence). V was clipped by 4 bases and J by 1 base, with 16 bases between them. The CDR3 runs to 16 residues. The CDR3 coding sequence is TGTGCCAGTAGTACCCCACGGAGAGGCGCGAACACTGAAGCTTTCTTT. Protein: CASSTPRRGANTEAFF.

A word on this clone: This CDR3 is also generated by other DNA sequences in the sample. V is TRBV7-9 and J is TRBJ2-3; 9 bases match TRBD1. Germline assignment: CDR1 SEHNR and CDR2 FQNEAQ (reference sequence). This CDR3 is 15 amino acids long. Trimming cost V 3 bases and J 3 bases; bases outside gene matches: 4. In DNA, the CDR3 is TGTGCCAGCAGCTTCCGACAGGGGGGGACAGATACGCAGTATTTT. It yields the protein CASSFRQGGTDTQYF.